A selection of T cell receptor beta chains follows, all from one sample in a study of OX40 agonist ivuxolimab in advanced cancers. Profiling relied on immunoSEQ multiplex PCR, and the TCRdb table lists in-frame clones only, not all of them. The sample holds roughly 80,000 clones, over 90% seen once. The sequencing used CD4+ or CD8+ T cells sorted from blood, collected in a trial of the OX40 agonist ivuxolimab. Receptors were obtained from an adult with an advanced solid tumor such as melanoma, head and neck, liver or kidney cancer. CDR3s include the opening cysteine and the closing phenylalanine or tryptophan. The D gene is left open where the match is weak. Clone size is stated in some rows and not others, as once, few, many or a class when expanded.

DNA: TGTGCCAGCAGCCAAGTGGGACTCAGCGCTGAAGCTTTCTTT
CDR3: CASSQVGLSAEAFF
V: TRBV14
J: TRBJ1-1
size: NA
D: NA

DNA: TGTGCCAGCAACGAAGGGGGTACCCAAGAGACCCAGTACTTC
CDR3: CASNEGGTQETQYF
V: TRBV5-4
J: TRBJ2-5
size: NA
D: NA

DNA: TGTGCCAGCAGCTTCGGACCAAGGGAAGCTTTCTTT
CDR3: CASSFGPREAFF
V: TRBV7-8
J: TRBJ1-1
size: NA
D: NA

DNA: TGTGCCAGCACGGCAGGGTATGAAAAACTGTTTTTT
CDR3: CASTAGYEKLFF
V: TRBV25-1
J: TRBJ1-4
size: NA
D: NA

DNA: TGTGCCAGCAGCTTGCGGGGCCGGGGCGGGGAGCTGTTTTTT
CDR3: CASSLRGRGGELFF
V: TRBV11-3
J: TRBJ2-2
size: NA
D: NA

DNA: TGTGCCAGTAGTGTAACAAGCTCTGGAAACACCATATATTTT
CDR3: CASSVTSSGNTIYF
V: TRBV19
J: TRBJ1-3
size: NA
D: NA

DNA: TGTGCCAGCATCAGTGGGGGATACAATGAGCAGTTCTTC
CDR3: CASISGGYNEQFF
V: TRBV21-1
J: TRBJ2-1
size: few
D: NA

DNA: TGTGCCAGCAGTGAAGGGCAGGGGAGGACCTATAATTCACCCCTCCACTTT
CDR3: CASSEGQGRTYNSPLHF
V: TRBV25-1
J: TRBJ1-6
size: NA
D: NA

DNA: TGTGCCAGCACCGTCACGGGACAGGGGGGATACTACGAGCAGTACTTC
CDR3: CASTVTGQGGYYEQYF
V: TRBV28
J: TRBJ2-7
size: NA
D: TRBD1

DNA: TGTGCCAGCTCCCAACTCGAGGGGGCGGGCACAGATACGCAGTATTTT
CDR3: CASSQLEGAGTDTQYF
V: TRBV18
J: TRBJ2-3
size: NA
D: TRBD1

DNA: TGTGCCAGTAGCCCTAGCGGGAGCTCCTACAATGAGCAGTTCTTC
CDR3: CASSPSGSSYNEQFF
V: TRBV19
J: TRBJ2-1
size: NA
D: TRBD2

DNA: TGTGCCAGCAGCCCCGGACTAGCGGGAGCGGGGGAGCTGTTTTTT
CDR3: CASSPGLAGAGELFF
V: TRBV7-3
J: TRBJ2-2
size: NA
D: TRBD2

DNA: TGTGCCAGCAGTTACCCGGGAACCGGGGAGCTGTTTTTT
CDR3: CASSYPGTGELFF
V: TRBV6-5
J: TRBJ2-2
size: NA
D: NA

DNA: TGTGCCAGCAGAGGAAATAGACAGGCTGGAAACACCATATATTTT
CDR3: CASRGNRQAGNTIYF
V: TRBV11-3
J: TRBJ1-3
size: NA
D: NA

DNA: TGCGCCAGCAGCTTGGAGTTTGCAGCCAGGCGCGAAAAACTGTTTTTT
CDR3: CASSLEFAARREKLFF
V: TRBV5-1
J: TRBJ1-4
size: NA
D: NA

DNA: TGCGCCAGCAGCCAGATCACTTCCCCGGATTCACCCCTCCACTTT
CDR3: CASSQITSPDSPLHF
V: TRBV4-3
J: TRBJ1-6
size: NA
D: NA

DNA: TGTGCCAGCAGCCCGGACGGGACGTCGGACCCTAACGAGCAGTACTTC
CDR3: CASSPDGTSDPNEQYF
V: TRBV5-4
J: TRBJ2-7
size: NA
D: NA

DNA: TGCGCCAGCAGCTTGGAAACGGTGAACACTGAAGCTTTCTTT
CDR3: CASSLETVNTEAFF
V: TRBV5-1
J: TRBJ1-1
size: few
D: NA

DNA: TGTGCCAGTAGTATAAATAGACCGCCCAATCAGCCCCAGCATTTT
CDR3: CASSINRPPNQPQHF
V: TRBV19
J: TRBJ1-5
size: NA
D: NA

DNA: TGTGCCCGAAATTCGGCGACTAGCGGGAGATTCGATGAGCAGTTCTTC
CDR3: CARNSATSGRFDEQFF
V: TRBV30
J: TRBJ2-1
size: NA
D: TRBD2

DNA: TGTGCCAGCTCACCACCGCAGGGGGCCAAAAACATTCAGTACTTC
CDR3: CASSPPQGAKNIQYF
V: TRBV18
J: TRBJ2-4
size: NA
D: NA